This T cell receptor beta chain was captured in a study of blood T cell repertoires in COVID-19. The wider study: PBMCs, B-cell-depleted T cells, or T cells provided the cDNA or gDNA that made up the material.

Everyone who took part was roughly 18 to 90 years old, and they came from about 25 US areas. Clinical histories supplied by participants themselves formed the basis of cohort assignment. The study recruited exposed participants who had met a COVID-19 case within 2 weeks before entry. Profiled with immunoSEQ multiplex PCR; TCRdb holds only in-frame clones, not every one. The data contain hundreds of thousands of clones, around nine tenths of them singletons. Germline CDR1 reads SGHRS; CDR2 reads YFSETQ. Trimming removed 2 bases from V and 2 bases from J, with 11 bases in between. The CDR3 spans 15 residues.

The chain is built from TRBV5-1 and TRBJ1-3; tentatively, D is TRBD1 (6 bases). The sequenced sample consisted of PBMCs or T cells enriched from blood (not recorded which). This sequence was found in a woman between 45 and 60 years old who had been exposed to COVID-19. The CDR3 is CASSLLGATGNTIYF. The CDR3 DNA is TGCGCCAGCAGCTTACTGGGGGCCACTGGAAACACCATATATTTT.